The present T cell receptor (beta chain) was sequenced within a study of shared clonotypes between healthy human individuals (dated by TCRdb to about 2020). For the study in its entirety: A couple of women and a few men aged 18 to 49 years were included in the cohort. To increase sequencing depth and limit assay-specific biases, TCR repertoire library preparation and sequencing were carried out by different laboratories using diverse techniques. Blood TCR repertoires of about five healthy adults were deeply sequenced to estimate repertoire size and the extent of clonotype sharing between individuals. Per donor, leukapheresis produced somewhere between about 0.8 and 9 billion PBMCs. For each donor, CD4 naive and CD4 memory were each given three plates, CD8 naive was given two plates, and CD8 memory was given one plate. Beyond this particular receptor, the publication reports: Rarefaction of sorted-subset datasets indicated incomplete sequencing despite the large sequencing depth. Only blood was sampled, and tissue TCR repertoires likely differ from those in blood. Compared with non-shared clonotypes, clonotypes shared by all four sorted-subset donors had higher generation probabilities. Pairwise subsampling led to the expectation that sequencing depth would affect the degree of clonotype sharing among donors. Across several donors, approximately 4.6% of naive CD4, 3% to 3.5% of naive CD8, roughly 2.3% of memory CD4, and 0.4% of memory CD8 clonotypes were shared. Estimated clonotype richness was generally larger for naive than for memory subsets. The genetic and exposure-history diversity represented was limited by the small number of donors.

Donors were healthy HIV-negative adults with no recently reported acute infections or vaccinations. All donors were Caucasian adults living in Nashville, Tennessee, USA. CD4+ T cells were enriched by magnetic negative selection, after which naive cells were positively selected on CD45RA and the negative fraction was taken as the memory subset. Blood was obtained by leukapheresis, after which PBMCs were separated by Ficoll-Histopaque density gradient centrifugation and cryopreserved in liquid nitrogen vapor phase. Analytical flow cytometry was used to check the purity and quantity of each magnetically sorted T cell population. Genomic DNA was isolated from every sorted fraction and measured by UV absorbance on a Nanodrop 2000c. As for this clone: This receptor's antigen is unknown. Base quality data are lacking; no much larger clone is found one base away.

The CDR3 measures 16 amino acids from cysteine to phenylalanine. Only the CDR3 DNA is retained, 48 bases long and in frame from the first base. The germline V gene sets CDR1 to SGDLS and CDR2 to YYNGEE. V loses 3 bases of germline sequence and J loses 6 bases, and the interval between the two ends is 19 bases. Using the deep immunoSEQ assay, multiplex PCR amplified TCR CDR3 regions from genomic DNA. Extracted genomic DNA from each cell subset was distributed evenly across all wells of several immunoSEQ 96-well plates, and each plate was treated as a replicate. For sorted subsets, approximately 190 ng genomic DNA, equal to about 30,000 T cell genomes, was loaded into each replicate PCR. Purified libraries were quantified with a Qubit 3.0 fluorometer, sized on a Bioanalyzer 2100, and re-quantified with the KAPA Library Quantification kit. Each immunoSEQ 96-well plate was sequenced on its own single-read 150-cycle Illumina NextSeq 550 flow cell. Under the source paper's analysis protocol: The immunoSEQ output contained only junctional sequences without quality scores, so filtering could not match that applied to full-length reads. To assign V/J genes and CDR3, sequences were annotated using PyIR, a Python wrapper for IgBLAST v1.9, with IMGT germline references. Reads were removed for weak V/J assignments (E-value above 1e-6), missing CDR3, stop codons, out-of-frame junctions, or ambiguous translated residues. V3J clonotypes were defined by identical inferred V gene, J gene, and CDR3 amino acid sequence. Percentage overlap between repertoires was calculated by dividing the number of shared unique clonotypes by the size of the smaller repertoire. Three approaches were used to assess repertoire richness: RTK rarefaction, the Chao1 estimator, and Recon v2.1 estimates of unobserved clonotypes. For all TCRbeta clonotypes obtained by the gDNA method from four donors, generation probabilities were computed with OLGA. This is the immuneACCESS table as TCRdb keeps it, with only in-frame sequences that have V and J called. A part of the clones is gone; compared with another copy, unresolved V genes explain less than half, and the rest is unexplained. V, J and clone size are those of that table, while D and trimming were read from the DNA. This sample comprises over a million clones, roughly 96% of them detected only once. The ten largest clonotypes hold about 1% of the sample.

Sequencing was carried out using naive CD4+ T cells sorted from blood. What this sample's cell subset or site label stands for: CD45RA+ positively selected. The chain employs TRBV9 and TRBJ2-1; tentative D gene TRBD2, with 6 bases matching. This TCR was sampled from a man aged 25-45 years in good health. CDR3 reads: CASSALAEPRVNEQFF. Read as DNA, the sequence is TGTGCCAGCAGCGCATTAGCGGAGCCCCGCGTCAATGAGCAGTTCTTC.